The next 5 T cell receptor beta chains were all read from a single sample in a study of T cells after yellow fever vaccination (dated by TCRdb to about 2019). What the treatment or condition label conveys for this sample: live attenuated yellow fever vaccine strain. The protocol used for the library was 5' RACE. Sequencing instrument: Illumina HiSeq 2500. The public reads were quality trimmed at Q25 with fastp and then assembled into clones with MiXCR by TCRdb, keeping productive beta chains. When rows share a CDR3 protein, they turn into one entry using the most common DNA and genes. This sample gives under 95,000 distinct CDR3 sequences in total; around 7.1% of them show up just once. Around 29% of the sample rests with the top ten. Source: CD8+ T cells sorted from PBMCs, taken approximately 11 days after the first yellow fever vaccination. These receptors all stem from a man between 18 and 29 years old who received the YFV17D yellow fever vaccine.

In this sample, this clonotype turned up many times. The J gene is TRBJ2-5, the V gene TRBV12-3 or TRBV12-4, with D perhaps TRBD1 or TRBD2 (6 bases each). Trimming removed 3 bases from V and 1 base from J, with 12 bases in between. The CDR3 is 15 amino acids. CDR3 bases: TGTGCCAGCAGTTTTGTCGGGGGCACCCAAGAGACCCAGTACTTC. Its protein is CASSFVGGTQETQYF.

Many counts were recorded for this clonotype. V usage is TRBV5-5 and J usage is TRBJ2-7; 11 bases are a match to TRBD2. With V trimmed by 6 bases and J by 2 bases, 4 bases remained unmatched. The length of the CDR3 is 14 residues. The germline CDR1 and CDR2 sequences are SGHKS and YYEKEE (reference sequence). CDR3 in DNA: TGTGCCAGCACCCAACTAGCGGGGGCCTACGAGCAGTACGTC. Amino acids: CASTQLAGAYEQYV.

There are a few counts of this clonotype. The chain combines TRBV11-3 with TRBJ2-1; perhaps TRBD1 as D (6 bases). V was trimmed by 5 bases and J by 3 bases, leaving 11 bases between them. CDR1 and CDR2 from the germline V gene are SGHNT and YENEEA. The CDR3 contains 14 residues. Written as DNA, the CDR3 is TGTGCCAGCAGCCTAAAACAGGGCTACAATGAGCAGTTCTTC. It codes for CASSLKQGYNEQFF.

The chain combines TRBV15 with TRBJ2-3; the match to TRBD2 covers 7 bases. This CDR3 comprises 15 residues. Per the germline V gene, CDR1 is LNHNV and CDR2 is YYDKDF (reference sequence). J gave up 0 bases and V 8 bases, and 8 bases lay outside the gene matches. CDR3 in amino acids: CATLASGVSTDTQYF. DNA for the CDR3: TGTGCCACCCTCGCCAGCGGGGTTAGCACAGATACGCAGTATTTT.

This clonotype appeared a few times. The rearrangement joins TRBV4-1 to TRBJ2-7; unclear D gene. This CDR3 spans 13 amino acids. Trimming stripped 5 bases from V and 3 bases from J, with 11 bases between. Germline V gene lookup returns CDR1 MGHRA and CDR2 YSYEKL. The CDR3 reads CASSFALNYEQYV. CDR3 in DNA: TGCGCCAGCAGCTTCGCCTTAAACTACGAGCAGTACGTC.